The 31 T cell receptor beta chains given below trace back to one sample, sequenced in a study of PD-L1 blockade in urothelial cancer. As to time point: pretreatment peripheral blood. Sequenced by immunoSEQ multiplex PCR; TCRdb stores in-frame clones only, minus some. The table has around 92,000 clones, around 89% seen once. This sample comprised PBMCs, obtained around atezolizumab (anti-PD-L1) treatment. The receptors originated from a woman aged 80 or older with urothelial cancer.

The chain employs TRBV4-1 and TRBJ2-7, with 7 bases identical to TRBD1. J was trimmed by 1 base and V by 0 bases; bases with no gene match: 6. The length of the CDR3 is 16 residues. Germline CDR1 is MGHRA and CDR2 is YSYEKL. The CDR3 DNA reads TGCGCCAGCAGCCAAGAAGGGGGCTACCGATCCTACGAGCAGTACTTC. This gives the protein CASSQEGGYRSYEQYF.

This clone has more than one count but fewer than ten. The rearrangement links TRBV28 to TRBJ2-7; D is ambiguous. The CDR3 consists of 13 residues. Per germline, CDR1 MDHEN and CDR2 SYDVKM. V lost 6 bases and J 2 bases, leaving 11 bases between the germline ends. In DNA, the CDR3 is TGTGCCAGCAGCCCTACCCTCCCCTACGAGCAGTACTTC. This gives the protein CASSPTLPYEQYF.

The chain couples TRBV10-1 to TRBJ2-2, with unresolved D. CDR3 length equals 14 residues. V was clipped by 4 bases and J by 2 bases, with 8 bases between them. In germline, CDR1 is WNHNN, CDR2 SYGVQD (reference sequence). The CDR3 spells CASSGLLNTGELFF. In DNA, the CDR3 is TGCGCCAGCAGTGGTCTCTTAAACACCGGGGAGCTGTTTTTT.

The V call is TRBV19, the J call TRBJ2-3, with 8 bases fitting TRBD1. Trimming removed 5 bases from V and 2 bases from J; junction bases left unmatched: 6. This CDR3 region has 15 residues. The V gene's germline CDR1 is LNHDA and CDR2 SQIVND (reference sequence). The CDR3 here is CASSPGTGVTDTQYF. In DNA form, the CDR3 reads TGTGCCAGTAGTCCCGGGACAGGAGTCACAGATACGCAGTATTTT.

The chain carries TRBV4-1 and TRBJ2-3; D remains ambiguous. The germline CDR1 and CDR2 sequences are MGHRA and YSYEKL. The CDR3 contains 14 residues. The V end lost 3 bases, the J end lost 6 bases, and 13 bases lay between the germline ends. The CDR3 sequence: CASSHAIIGDTQYF. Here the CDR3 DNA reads TGCGCCAGCAGCCACGCGATAATCGGGGATACGCAGTATTTT.

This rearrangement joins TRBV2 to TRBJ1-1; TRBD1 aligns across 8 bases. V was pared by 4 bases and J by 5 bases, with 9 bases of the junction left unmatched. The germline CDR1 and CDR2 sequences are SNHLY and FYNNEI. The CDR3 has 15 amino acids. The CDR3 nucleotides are TGTGCCAGCAGTGCCTTAGACAGGGGCGGAACTGAAGCTTTCTTT. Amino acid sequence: CASSALDRGGTEAFF.

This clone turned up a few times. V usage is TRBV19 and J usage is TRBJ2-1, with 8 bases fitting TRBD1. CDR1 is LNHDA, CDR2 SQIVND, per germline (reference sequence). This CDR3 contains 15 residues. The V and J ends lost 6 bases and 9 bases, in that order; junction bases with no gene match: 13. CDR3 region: CASSPPAGGRGEQFF. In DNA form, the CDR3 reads TGTGCCAGTAGCCCCCCGGCAGGGGGCAGGGGTGAGCAGTTCTTC.

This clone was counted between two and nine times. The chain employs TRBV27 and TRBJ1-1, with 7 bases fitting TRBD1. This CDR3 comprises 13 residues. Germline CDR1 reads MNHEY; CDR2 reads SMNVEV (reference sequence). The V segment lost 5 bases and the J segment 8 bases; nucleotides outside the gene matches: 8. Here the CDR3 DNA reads TGTGCCAGCAGTCCACACGACAGGGAAGAAGCTTTCTTT. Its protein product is CASSPHDREEAFF.

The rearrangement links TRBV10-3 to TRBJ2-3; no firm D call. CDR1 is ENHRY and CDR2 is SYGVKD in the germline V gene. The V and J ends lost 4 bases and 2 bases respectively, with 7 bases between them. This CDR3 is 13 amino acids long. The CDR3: CAISGSYTDTQYF. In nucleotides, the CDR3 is TGTGCCATCAGTGGGAGTTACACAGATACGCAGTATTTT.

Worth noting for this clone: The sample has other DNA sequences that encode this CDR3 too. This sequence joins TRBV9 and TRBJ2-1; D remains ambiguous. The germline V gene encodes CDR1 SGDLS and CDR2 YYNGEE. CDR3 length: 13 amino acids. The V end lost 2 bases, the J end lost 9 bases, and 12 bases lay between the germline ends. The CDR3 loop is CASSVTTGGEQFF. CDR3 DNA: TGTGCCAGCAGCGTGACGACCGGCGGTGAGCAGTTCTTC.

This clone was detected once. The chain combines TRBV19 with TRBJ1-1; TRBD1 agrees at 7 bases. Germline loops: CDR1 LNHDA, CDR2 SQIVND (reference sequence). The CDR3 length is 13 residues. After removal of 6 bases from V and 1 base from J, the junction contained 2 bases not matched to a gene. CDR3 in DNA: TGTGCCAGTAGAGACAGGGCGAACACTGAAGCTTTCTTT. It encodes CASRDRANTEAFF.

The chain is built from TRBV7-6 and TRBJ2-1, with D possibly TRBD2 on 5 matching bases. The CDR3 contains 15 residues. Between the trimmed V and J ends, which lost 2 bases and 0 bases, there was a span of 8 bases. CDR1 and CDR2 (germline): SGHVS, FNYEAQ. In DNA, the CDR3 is TGTGCCAGCAGCTTACAAGCGGACTCCTACAATGAGCAGTTCTTC. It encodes CASSLQADSYNEQFF. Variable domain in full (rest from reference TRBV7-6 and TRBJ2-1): GAGVSQSPRYKVTKRGQDVALRCDPISGHVSLYWYRQALGQGPEFLTYFNYEAQQDKSGLPNDRFSAERPEGSISTLTIQRTEQRDSAMYRCASSLQADSYNEQFFGPGTRLTVL.

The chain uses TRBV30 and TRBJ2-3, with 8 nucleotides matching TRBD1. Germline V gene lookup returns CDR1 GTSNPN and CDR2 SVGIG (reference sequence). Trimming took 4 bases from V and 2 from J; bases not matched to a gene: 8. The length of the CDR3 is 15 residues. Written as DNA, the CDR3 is TGTGCCTGGACTCGGGACAGGCAGATCACAGATACGCAGTATTTT. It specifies CAWTRDRQITDTQYF.

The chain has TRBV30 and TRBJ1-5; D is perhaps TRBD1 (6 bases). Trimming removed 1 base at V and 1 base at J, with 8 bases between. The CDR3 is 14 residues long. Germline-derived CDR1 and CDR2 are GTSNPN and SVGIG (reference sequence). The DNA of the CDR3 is TGTGCCTGGAGTGAGGGACAAAGCAATCAGCCCCAGCATTTT. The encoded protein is CAWSEGQSNQPQHF.

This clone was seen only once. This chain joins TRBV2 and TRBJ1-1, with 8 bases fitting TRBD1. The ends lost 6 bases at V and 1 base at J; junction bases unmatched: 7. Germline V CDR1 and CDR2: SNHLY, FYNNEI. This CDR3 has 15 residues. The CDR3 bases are TGTGCCAGCAGCTCCCCCGGACAGGGGAACACTGAAGCTTTCTTT. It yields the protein CASSSPGQGNTEAFF.

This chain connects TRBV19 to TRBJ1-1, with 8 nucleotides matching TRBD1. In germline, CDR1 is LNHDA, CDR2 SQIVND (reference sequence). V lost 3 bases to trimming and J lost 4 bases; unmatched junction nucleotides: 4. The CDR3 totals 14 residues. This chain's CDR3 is CASSMTGVSTEAFF. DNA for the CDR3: TGTGCCAGTAGTATGACAGGGGTTAGCACTGAAGCTTTCTTT.

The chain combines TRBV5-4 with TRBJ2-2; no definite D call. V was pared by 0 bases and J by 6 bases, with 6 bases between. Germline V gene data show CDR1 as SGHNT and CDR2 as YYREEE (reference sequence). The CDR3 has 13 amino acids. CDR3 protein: CASSLVLAGELFF. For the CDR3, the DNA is TGTGCCAGCAGCTTGGTACTGGCCGGGGAGCTGTTTTTT.

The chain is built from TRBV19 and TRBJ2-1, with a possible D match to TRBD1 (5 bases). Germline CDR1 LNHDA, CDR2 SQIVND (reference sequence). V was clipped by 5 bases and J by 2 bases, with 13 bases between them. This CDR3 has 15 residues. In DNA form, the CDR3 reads TGTGCCAGTAGTCCGACCGCGGACACCTACAATGAGCAGTTCTTC. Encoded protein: CASSPTADTYNEQFF.

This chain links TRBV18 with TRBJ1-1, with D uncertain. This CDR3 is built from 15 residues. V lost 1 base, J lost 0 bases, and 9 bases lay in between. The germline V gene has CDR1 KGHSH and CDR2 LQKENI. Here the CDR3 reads CASSPRQRMNTEAFF. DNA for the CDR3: TGTGCCAGCTCACCACGTCAGCGAATGAACACTGAAGCTTTCTTT.

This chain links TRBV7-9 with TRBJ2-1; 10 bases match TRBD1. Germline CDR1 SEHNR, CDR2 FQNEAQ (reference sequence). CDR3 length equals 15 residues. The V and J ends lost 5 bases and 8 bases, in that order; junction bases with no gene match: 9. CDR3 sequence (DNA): TGTGCCAGCAGCCAGAGACAGGGGGCGGCGGATGAGCAGTTCTTC. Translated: CASSQRQGAADEQFF. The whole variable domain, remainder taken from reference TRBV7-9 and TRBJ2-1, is DTGVSQNPRHKITKRGQNVTFRCDPISEHNRLYWYRQTLGQGPEFLTYFQNEAQLEKSRLLSDRFSAERPKGSFSTLEIQRTEQGDSAMYLCASSQRQGAADEQFFGPGTRLTVL.

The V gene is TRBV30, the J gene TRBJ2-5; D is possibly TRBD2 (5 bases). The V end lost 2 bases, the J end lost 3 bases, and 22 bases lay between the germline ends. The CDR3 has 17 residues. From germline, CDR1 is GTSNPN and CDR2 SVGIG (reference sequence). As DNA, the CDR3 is TGTGCCTGGAGTTCGGGAACCCGGGAAGGCCCAGAAGAGACCCAGTACTTC. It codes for CAWSSGTREGPEETQYF.

CDR3 nucleotides: TGTGCCATCAGTGAGGAGTCCGGAAACACCATATATTTT. It is translated as CAISEESGNTIYF. This chain joins TRBV10-3 and TRBJ1-3, with D unclear. This CDR3 has 13 residues. Germline CDR1 ENHRY, CDR2 SYGVKD. V lost 2 bases and J 4 bases, leaving 6 bases between the germline ends.

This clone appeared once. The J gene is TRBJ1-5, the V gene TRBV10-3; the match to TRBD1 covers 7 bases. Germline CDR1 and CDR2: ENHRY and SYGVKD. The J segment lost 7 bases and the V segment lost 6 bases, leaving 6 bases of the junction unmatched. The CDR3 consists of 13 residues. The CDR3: CAIRDREFQPQHF. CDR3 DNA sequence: TGTGCCATCAGAGACAGGGAGTTCCAGCCCCAGCATTTT.

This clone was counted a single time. CDR3 loop: CASSLGSGDGETQYF. CDR3 DNA: TGCGCCAGCAGCTTGGGATCCGGGGATGGGGAGACCCAGTACTTC. This chain links TRBV5-1 with TRBJ2-5, with D possibly TRBD2 on 5 matching bases. V lost 0 bases, J lost 5 bases, and 14 bases lay in between. This CDR3 comprises 15 residues. Germline values: CDR1 SGHRS, CDR2 YFSETQ.

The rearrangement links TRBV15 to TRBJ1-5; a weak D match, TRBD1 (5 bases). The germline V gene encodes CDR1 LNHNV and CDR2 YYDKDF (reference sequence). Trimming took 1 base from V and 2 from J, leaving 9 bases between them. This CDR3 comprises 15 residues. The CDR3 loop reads CATSRVAGGNQPQHF. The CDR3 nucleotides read TGTGCCACCAGCAGAGTGGCGGGGGGCAATCAGCCCCAGCATTTT.

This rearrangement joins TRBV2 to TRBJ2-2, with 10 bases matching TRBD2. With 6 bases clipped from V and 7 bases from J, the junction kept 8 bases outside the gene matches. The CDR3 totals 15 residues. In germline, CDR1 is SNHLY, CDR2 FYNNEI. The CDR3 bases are TGTGCCAGCAGGCTCCTAGCGGGAGAAGGCGGGGAGCTGTTTTTT. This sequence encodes CASRLLAGEGGELFF. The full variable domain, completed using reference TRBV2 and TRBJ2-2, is EPEVTQTPSHQVTQMGQEVILRCVPISNHLYFYWYRQILGQKVEFLVSFYNNEISEKSEIFDDQFSVERPDGSNFTLKIRSTKLEDSAMYFCASRLLAGEGGELFFGEGSRLTVL.

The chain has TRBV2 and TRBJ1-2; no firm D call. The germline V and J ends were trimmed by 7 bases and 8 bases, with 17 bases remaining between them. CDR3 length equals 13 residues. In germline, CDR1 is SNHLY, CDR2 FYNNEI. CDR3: CASTTGGQRGYTF. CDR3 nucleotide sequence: TGTGCCAGCACTACGGGCGGGCAGCGGGGCTACACCTTC.

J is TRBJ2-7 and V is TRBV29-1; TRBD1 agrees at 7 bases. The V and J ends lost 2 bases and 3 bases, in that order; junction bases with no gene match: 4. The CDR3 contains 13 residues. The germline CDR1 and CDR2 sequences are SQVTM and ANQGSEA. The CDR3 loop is CSVEIGQDYEQYF. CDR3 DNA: TGCAGCGTTGAAATAGGACAGGACTACGAGCAGTACTTC.

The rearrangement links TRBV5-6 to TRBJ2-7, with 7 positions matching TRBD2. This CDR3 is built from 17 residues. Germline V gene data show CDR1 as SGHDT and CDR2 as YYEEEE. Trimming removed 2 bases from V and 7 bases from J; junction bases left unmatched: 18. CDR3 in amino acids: CASSFDTGGSLLGEQYF. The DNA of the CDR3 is TGTGCCAGCAGCTTCGACACCGGCGGGAGCCTGCTGGGGGAGCAGTACTTC.

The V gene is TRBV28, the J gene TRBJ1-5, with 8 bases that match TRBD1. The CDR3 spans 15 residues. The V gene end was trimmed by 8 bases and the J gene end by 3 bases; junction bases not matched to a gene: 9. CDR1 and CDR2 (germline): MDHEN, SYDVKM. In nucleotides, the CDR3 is TGTGCCAGCGACTCGACGGACAGGGACAATCAGCCCCAGCATTTT. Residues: CASDSTDRDNQPQHF.

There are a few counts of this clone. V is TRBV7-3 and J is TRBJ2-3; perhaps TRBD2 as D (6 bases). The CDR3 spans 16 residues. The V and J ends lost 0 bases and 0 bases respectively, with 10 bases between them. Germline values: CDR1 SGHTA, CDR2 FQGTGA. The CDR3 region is CASSLTPGTSTDTQYF. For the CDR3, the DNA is TGTGCCAGCAGCTTAACCCCAGGGACTAGCACAGATACGCAGTATTTT.